This T cell receptor beta chain was recovered during a study of CD8+CD57+ T cells in acquired aplastic anemia. Across the study: 3.2 ug was the average amount of DNA from sorted CD4+ and CD8+ cells. The study, taken as a whole, reports: Common to patients and controls were around 30 CD8+ CDR3 sequences. Controls and patients did not differ significantly in CD8+ Simpson's diversity.

Concerning this clonotype itself: What it binds is not known.

In germline, CDR1 is WSHSY, CDR2 SAAADI. Between the trimmed V and J ends, which lost 4 bases and 4 bases, there was a span of 13 bases. The CDR3 has 14 residues. An expansion of CD8+CD57+ cells by flow cytometry had been shown in patients chosen for sequencing. There were no patients without severe acquired aplastic anemia. Genomic DNA was employed as the template in profiling TCR beta VDJ and CDR3. MiXCR, run by TCRdb on the reads, gives a single entry per CDR3 protein. The data show roughly 98,000 distinct CDR3 sequences, 55% to 75% seen once. This rearrangement joins TRBV10-2 to TRBJ1-1; D not resolved. The sequenced material came from sorted CD4+, CD8+, or CD8+CD57+ T cells (not recorded which) from PBMCs. The sequence was collected from a human donor with aplastic anemia. This CDR3 is CASSVSQDVTEAFF. The DNA of the CDR3 is TGCGCCAGCAGTGTTAGTCAGGATGTCACTGAAGCTTTCTTT.